This TCR beta chain was profiled in a study of T cell responses to AZD1222 COVID-19 vaccine (dated by TCRdb to about 2021). Regarding the complete study: A total of 230 to 250 trial participants underwent TCR sequencing, of whom about 210 received two doses of AZD1222 and some 25 received two doses of the MenACWY control vaccine. Trial participants were enrolled by age into 18-55, 56-69 and 70-plus year subgroups, with about 150, 27 and 61 TCR-sequenced participants respectively. The research as a whole found: In the small 56-69-year group, the increase in depth fell short of significance, most likely because of low power. After two AZD1222 doses, spike-specific TCR breadth and depth were significantly higher than at day 0 and than in MenACWY recipients. Nearly half of unique spike-specific TCRs reportedly recognized epitopes outside regions mutated in the B.1.351 and B.1.1.7 variants. Vaccine-associated CD4 TCRs spanned the whole spike protein, with dominant responses in regions 160-218 and 743-854. Most participants were white British and females outnumbered males, and the authors suggested that clonal diversity may have been underestimated. Only five or six AZD1222 recipients were SARS-CoV-2 seropositive at baseline, limiting conclusions about previously exposed vaccinees. Because no day 14 peak-response samples were available, repertoires were characterized only after the peak T cell response.

The CDR3 regions of human TCRbeta chains were analyzed by immunosequencing. The paper's processing steps were these. Repertoire TCRs were matched against a reference library of SARS-CoV-2-specific TCRs generated with the MIRA antigen-specificity platform. Breadth meant the fraction of unique TCRs that were SARS-CoV-2-associated, whereas depth meant the fraction of total T cells that were SARS-CoV-2-associated. Each spike-specific TCR was assigned to its reactive spike region and to a CD4 or CD8 class using the MIRA data. Log10-transformed breadth and depth values were compared by one-way ANOVA with Sidak's multiple comparisons tests. This immuneACCESS table, as held by TCRdb, lists in-frame sequences with V and J called but not all clones. Of the missing ones, under half trace to an unresolved V gene in checked studies; the others have no known cause. The V and J calls and the clone size are those of that table, but D and trimming were determined from the DNA. Present in this sample are roughly 110,000 clones, about 93% of which were seen just once. Approximately 5.6% of the sample lies in the top ten.

The CDR3, from cysteine to phenylalanine, totals 14 residues. Of the read, only the CDR3 DNA is kept; its 42 bases are in frame from base 1. Looking up the germline V gene yields CDR1 SGDLS and CDR2 YYNGEE. The junction shows trimming of 0 bases on V and 2 bases on J, plus 9 bases between the germline ends. This clone was seen only once. Its antigen is unknown. It has no much larger one-base neighbor in the sample; base qualities were not kept. Interpreted using the paper, the time point label stands for: about 28 days (+/-7) after the second vaccine dose. Because spike-specific TCR depth and breadth did not differ between the two schedules, AZD1222 recipients who got a second dose at roughly 4 weeks were pooled with those who got a second dose at roughly 12 weeks. The vaccinee samples were drawn from two UK trials, COV001 and COV002, one of which was a single-blind randomized controlled phase 2/3 trial testing AZD1222 (ChAdOx1 nCoV-19) in healthy adults. Trial participant PBMC samples were collected at day 0 and day 28 after the second dose for TCRbeta chain sequencing.

Material: peripheral blood, obtained 28 days after the second AZD1222 dose. The TCR originated in an adult who received the AZD1222 COVID-19 vaccine. This sequence uses TRBV9 and TRBJ2-7; the D segment cannot be called with confidence. The CDR3 region: CASSVGDTTYEQYF. In nucleotide form, the sequence is TGTGCCAGCAGCGTAGGAGACACGACCTACGAGCAGTACTTC.